Given below is one T cell receptor beta chain in context. This clone's antigen is unknown. No base-level quality is on record; no much larger clone is a single base apart. This entry is derived from a study of T cell changes during pregnancy in multiple sclerosis (dated by TCRdb to the late 2010s). Regarding the research as a whole: In women with multiple sclerosis, the researchers looked at how the T cell repertoire shifted as pregnancy progressed.

V is cut back by 5 bases and J by 5 bases, with 11 bases in the junction unmatched. Sequences PRHDT (CDR1) and FYEKMQ (CDR2) are obtained from the germline V gene (reference sequence). Inclusive of the bounding cysteine and phenylalanine, the CDR3 is 15 residues long. This entry keeps only the CDR3 DNA: 45 bases, framed from base 1. Library preparation used the immunoSEQ multiplex PCR assay. The source is immuneACCESS, and TCRdb retained only in-frame sequences with V and J called. Part of the clones is not carried over; for the studies checked, unresolved V genes explain less than half of this, and the remainder is unexplained. This sample comprises 30,000 or so clones, 90% to 95% of them detected only once. The ten most abundant clones make up 6.2% of the sample.

The chain was built from TRBV13 and TRBJ2-7; 8 of the junction bases match TRBD2. The receptor was derived from a female donor with multiple sclerosis, enrolled in a pregnancy study. The specimen was CD8+ T cells from peripheral blood mononuclear cells, collected before pregnancy. The CDR3: CASSPTPSGSDEQYF. The nucleotides read TGTGCCAGCAGCCCAACCCCCAGCGGGAGTGACGAGCAGTACTTC.